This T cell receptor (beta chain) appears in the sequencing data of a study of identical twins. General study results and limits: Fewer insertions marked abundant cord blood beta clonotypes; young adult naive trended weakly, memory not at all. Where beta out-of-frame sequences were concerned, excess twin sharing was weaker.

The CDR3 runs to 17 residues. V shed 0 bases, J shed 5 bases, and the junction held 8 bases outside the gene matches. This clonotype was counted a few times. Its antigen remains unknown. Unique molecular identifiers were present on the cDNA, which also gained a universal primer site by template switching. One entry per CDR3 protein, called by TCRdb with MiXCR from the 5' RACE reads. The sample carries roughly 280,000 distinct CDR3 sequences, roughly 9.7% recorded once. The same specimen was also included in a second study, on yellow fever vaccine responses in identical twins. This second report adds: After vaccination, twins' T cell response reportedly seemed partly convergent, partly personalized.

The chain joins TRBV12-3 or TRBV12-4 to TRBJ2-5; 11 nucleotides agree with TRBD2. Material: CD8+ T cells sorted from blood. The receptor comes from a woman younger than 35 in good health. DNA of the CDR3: TGTGCCAGCAGTTTAGCGGGTCTAGCGGGGGGATGGGAGACCCAGTACTTC. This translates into CASSLAGLAGGWETQYF.